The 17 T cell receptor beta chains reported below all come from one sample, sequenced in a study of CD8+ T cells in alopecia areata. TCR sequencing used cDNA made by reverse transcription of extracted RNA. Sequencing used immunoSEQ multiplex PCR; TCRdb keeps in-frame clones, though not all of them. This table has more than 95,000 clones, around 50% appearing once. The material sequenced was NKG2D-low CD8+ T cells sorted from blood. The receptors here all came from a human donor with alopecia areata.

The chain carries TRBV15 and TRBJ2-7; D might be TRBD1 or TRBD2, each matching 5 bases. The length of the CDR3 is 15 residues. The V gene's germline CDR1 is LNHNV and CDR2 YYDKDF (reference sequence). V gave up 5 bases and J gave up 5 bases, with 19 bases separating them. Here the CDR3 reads CATSDRDGRLDEQYF. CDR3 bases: TGTGCCACCAGCGACCGGGACGGCAGGTTGGACGAGCAGTACTTC.

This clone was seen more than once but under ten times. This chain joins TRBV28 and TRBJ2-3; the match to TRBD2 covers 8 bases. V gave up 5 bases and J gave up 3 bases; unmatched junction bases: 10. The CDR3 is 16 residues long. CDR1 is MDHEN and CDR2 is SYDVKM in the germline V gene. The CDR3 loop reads CASSTRLARSTDTQYF. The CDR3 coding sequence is TGTGCCAGCAGTACTAGACTAGCGAGGTCTACAGATACGCAGTATTTT.

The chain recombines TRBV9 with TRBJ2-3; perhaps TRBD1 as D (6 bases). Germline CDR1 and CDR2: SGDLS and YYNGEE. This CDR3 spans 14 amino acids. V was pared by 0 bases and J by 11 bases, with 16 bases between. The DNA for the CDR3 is TGTGCCAGCAGCGTAGCACAGGGCTCATGGCAGCAGTATTTT. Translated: CASSVAQGSWQQYF.

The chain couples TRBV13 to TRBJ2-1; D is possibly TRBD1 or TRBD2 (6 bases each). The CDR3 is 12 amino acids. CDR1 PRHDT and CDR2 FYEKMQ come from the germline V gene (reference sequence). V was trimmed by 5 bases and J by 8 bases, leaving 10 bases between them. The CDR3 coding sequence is TGTGCCAGCAGCGATAGGGGGGATGAGCAGTTCTTC. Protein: CASSDRGDEQFF.

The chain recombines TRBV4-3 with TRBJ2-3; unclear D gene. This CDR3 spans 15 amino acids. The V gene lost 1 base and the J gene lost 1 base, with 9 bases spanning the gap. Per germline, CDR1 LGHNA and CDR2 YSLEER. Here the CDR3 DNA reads TGCGCCAGCAGCCAAGGTCGTGGGCGCACAGATACGCAGTATTTT. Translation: CASSQGRGRTDTQYF.

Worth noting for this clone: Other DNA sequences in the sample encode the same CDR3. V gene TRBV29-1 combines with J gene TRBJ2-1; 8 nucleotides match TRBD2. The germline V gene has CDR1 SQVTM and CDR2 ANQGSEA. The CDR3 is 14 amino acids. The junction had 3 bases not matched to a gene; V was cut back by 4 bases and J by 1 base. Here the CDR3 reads CSVVAGGSYNEQFF. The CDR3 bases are TGCAGCGTTGTGGCGGGGGGTTCCTACAATGAGCAGTTCTTC.

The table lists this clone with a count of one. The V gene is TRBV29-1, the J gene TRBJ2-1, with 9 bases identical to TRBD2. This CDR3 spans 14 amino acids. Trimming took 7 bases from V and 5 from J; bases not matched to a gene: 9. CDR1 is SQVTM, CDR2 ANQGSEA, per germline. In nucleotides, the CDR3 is TGCAGCGCTGAGGGGCGGGAGGGAAACAATGAGCAGTTCTTC. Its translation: CSAEGREGNNEQFF.

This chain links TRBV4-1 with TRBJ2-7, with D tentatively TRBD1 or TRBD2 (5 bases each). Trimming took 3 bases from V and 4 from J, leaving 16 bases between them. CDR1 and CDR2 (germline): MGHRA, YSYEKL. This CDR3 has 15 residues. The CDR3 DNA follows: TGCGCCAGCAGCCAGGCCACGGGACCCCTTTACGAGCAGTACTTC. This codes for CASSQATGPLYEQYF.

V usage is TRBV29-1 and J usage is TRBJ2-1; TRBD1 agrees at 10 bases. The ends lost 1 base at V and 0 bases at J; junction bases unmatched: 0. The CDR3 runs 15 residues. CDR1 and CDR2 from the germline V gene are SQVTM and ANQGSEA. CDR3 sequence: CSVEGQGASYNEQFF. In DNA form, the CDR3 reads TGCAGCGTTGAAGGACAGGGGGCCTCCTACAATGAGCAGTTCTTC.

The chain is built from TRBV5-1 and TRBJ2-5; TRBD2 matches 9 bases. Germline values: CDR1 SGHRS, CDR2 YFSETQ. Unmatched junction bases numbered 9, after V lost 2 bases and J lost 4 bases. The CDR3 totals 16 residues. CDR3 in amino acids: CASSLWLAGKAETQYF. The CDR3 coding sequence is TGCGCCAGCAGCTTATGGCTAGCGGGAAAGGCAGAGACCCAGTACTTC.

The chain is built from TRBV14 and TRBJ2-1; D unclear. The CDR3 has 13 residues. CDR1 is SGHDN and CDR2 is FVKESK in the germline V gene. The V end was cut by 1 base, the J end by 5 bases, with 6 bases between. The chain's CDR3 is CASSQVEDNEQFF. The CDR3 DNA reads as TGTGCCAGCAGCCAAGTGGAAGACAATGAGCAGTTCTTC.

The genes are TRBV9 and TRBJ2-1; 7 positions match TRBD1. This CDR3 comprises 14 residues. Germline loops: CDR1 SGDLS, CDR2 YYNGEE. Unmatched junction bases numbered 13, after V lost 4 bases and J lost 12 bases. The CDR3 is CASSKSGTEKGQFF. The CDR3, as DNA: TGTGCCAGCAGCAAATCCGGGACAGAAAAGGGGCAGTTCTTC.

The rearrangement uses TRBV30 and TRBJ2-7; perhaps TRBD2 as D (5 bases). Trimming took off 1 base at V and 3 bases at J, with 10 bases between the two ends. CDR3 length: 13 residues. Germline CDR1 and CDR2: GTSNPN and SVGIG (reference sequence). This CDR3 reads CAWSAGNDYEQYF. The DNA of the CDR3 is TGTGCCTGGAGTGCCGGGAATGACTACGAGCAGTACTTC.

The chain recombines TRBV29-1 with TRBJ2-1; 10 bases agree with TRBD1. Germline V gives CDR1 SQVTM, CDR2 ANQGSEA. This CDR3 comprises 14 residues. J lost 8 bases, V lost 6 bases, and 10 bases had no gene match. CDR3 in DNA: TGCAGCGTGAACCCGACAGGGGGCCCGGATGAGCAGTTCTTC. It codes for CSVNPTGGPDEQFF.

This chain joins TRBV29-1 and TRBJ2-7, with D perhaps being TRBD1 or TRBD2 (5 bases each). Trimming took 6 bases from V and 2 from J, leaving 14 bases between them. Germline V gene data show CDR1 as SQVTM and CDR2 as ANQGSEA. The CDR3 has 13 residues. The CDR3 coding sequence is TGCAGCGTAGAACGAGGGACCCCCTACGAGCAGTACTTC. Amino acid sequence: CSVERGTPYEQYF.

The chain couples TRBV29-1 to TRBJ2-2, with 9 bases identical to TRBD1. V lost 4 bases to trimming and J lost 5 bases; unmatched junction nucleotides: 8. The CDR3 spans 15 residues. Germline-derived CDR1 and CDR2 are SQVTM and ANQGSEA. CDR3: CSVGSGTGWTGELFF. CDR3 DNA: TGCAGCGTTGGGTCCGGGACAGGGTGGACCGGGGAGCTGTTTTTT.

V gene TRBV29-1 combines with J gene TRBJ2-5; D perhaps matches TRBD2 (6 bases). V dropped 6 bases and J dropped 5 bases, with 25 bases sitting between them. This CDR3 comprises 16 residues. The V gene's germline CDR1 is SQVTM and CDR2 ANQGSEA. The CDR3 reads CSVVNFFPGVLETQYF. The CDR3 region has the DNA TGCAGCGTCGTCAATTTCTTTCCGGGAGTGCTGGAGACCCAGTACTTC.